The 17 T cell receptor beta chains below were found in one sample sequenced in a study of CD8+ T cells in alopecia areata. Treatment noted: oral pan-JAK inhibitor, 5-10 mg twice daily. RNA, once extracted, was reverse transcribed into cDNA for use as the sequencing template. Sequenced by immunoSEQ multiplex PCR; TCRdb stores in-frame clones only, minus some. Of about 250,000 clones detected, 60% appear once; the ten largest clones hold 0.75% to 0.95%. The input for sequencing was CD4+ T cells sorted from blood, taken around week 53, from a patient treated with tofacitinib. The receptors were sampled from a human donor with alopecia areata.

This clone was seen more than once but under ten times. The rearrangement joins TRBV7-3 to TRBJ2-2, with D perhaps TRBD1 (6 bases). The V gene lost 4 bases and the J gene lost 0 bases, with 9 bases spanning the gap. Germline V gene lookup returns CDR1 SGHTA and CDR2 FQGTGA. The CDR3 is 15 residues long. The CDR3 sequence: CASSSRGANTGELFF. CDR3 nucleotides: TGTGCCAGCAGCTCCAGGGGCGCGAACACCGGGGAGCTGTTTTTT.

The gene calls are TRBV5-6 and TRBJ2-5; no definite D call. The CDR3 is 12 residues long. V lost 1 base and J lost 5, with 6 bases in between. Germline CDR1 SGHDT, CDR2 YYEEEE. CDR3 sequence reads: CASSLFSETQYF. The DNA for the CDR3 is TGTGCCAGCAGCTTGTTTTCTGAGACCCAGTACTTC.

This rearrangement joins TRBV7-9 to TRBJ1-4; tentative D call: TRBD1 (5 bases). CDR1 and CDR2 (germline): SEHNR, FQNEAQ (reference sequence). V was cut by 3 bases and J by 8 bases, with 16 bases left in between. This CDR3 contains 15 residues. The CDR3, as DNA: TGTGCCAGCAGCTTGCCGGGACGCCTAGGGGAAAAACTGTTTTTT. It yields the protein CASSLPGRLGEKLFF.

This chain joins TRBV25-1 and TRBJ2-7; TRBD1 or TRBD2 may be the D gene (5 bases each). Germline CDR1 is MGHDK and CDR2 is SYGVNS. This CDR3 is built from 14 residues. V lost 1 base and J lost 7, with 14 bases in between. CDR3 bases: TGTGCCAGCAGTGAATCGGGGACCCCGGGGGAGCAGTACTTC. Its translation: CASSESGTPGEQYF.

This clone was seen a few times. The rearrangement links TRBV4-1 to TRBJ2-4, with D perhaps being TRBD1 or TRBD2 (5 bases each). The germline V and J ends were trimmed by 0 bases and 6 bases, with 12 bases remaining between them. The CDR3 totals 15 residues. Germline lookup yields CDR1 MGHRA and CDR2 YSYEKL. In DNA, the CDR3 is TGCGCCAGCAGCCAAGATCAAGGGACCTTAAACATTCAGTACTTC. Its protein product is CASSQDQGTLNIQYF.

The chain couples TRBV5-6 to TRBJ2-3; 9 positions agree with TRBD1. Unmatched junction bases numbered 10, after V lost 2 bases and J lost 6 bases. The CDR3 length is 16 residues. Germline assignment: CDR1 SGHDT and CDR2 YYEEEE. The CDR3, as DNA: TGTGCCAGCAGCTTTCTGGGACAGGGAGGTTCCGATACGCAGTATTTT. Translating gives CASSFLGQGGSDTQYF.

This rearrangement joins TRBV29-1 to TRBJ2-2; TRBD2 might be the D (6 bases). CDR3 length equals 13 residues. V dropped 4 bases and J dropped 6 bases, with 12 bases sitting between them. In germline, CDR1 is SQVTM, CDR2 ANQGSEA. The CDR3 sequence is CSVGDLAAGELFF. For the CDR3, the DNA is TGCAGCGTTGGGGACTTAGCCGCCGGGGAGCTGTTTTTT.

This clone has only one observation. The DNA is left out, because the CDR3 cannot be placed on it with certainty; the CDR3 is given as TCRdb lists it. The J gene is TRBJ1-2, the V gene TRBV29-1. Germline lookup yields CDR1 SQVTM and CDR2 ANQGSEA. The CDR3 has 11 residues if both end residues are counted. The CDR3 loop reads CSVGPGDGYTF.

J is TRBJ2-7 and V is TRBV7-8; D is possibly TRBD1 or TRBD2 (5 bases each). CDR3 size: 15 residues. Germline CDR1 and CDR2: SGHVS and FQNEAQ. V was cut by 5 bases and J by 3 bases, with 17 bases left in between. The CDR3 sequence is CASSQIVRGHYEQYF. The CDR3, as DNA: TGTGCCAGCAGCCAAATCGTGAGGGGCCACTACGAGCAGTACTTC. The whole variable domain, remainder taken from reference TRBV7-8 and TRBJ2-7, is GAGVSQSPRYKVAKRGQDVALRCDPISGHVSLFWYQQALGQGPEFLTYFQNEAQLDKSGLPSDRFFAERPEGSVSTLKIQRTQQEDSAVYLCASSQIVRGHYEQYFGPGTRLTVT.

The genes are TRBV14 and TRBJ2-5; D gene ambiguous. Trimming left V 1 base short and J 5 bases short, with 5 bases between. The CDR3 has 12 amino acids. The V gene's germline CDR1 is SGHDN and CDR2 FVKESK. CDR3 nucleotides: TGTGCCAGCAGCCAAGTCGGGGAGACCCAGTACTTC. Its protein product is CASSQVGETQYF. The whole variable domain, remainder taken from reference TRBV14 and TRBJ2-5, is EAGVTQFPSHSVIEKGQTVTLRCDPISGHDNLYWYRRVMGKEIKFLLHFVKESKQDESGMPNNRFLAERTGGTYSTLKVQPAELEDSGVYFCASSQVGETQYFGPGTRLLVL.

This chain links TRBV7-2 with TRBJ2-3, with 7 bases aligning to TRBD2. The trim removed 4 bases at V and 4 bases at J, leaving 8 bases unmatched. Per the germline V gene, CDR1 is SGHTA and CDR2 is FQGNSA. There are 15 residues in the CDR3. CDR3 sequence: CASSSSTSVADTQYF. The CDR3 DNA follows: TGTGCCAGCAGCTCCTCTACTAGCGTGGCAGATACGCAGTATTTT.

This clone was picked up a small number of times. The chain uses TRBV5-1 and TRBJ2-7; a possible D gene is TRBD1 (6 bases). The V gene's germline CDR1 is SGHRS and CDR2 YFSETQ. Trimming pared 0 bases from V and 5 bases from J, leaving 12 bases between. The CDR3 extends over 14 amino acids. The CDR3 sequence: CASSLDRATDEQYF. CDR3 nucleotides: TGCGCCAGCAGCTTGGACAGGGCTACTGACGAGCAGTACTTC.

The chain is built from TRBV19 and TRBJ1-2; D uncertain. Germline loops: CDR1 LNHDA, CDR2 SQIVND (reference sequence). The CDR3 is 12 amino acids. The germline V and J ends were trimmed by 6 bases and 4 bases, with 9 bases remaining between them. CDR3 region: CASSEGFYGYTF. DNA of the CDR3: TGTGCCAGTAGCGAGGGATTCTATGGCTACACCTTC.

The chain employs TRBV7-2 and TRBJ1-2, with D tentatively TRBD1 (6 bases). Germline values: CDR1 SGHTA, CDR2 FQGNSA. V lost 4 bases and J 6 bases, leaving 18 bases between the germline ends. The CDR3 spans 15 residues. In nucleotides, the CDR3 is TGTGCCAGCAGCTCCCGGACAGCAACCATGGATGGCTACACCTTC. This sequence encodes CASSSRTATMDGYTF.

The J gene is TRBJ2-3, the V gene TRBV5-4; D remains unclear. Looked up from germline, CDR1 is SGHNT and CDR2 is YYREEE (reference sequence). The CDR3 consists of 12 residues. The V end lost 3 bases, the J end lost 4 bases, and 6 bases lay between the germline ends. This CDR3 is CASSYQPDTQYF. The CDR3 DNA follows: TGTGCCAGCAGCTACCAACCAGATACGCAGTATTTT.

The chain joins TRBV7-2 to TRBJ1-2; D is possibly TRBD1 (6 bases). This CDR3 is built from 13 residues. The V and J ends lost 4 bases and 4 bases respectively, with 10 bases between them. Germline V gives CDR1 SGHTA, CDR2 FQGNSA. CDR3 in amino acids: CASSWDIFYGYTF. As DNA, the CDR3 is TGTGCCAGCAGCTGGGACATTTTCTATGGCTACACCTTC.

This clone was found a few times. The CDR3, as DNA: TGTGCCAGCAGTTACCGGGGCAGGGAAGCTTTCTTT. Protein product: CASSYRGREAFF. The chain is built from TRBV6-6 and TRBJ1-1, with D possibly TRBD1 on 5 matching bases. The CDR3 consists of 12 residues. V shed 2 bases and J shed 8 bases, with 9 bases lying between them. Germline CDR1 MNHNY, CDR2 SVGAGI (reference sequence).